The 13 T cell receptor beta chains listed next were all sequenced from one sample in a study of PD-1 blockade in classical Hodgkin lymphoma. Sample time point: cycle 4 day 1 (C4D1), after five to seven weeks of nivolumab. Brentuximab vedotin exposure varied, and every patient relapsed after autologous stem cell transplantation. Data came from immunoSEQ multiplex PCR; TCRdb stores just in-frame clones and leaves some out. Seen here are roughly 100,000 clones, around 90% observed once, and the top ten hold around a fifth. The source material was peripheral blood mononuclear cells (PBMCs), sampled before the fourth cycle of nivolumab. The receptor set was obtained from a human donor with classical Hodgkin lymphoma.

The chain recombines TRBV6-1 with TRBJ1-1; maybe TRBD1 (5 bases). Trimming removed 2 bases from V and 5 bases from J, with 6 bases in between. The CDR3 spans 12 residues. Germline V gene lookup returns CDR1 MNHNS and CDR2 SASEGT. The DNA of the CDR3 is TGTGCCAGCAGTGAAAGGGGAACTGAAGCTTTCTTT. This sequence encodes CASSERGTEAFF.

The gene calls are TRBV6-6 and TRBJ1-5; 7 nucleotides agree with TRBD1. The V gene end was trimmed by 6 bases and the J gene end by 0 bases; junction bases not matched to a gene: 2. This CDR3 has 14 residues. From germline, CDR1 is MNHNY and CDR2 SVGAGI (reference sequence). The CDR3 DNA reads TGTGCCAGCAGGGGACAGAATAGCAATCAGCCCCAGCATTTT. This gives the protein CASRGQNSNQPQHF.

This chain links TRBV28 with TRBJ2-5; no definite D call. Between the trimmed V and J ends, which lost 3 bases and 10 bases, there was a span of 9 bases. The CDR3 totals 11 residues. CDR1 and CDR2 from the germline V gene are MDHEN and SYDVKM. This chain's CDR3 is CASSFSGNQYF. The CDR3 DNA sequence: TGTGCCAGCAGTTTCTCGGGTAACCAGTACTTC.

This rearrangement joins TRBV7-9 to TRBJ2-5; 8 bases agree with TRBD1. From germline, CDR1 is SEHNR and CDR2 FQNEAQ (reference sequence). This CDR3 is 15 amino acids long. J lost 1 base, V lost 2 bases, and 3 bases had no gene match. CDR3 sequence reads: CASSLRQGAQETQYF. The CDR3 nucleotides are TGTGCCAGCAGCTTACGGCAGGGGGCCCAAGAGACCCAGTACTTC.

J is TRBJ2-1 and V is TRBV2; D call uncertain. Germline values: CDR1 SNHLY, CDR2 FYNNEI. Trimming removed 5 bases from V and 8 bases from J, with 7 bases in between. CDR3 length equals 11 residues. CDR3 in amino acids: CASSRTDEQFF. CDR3 nucleotide sequence: TGTGCCAGCAGTCGGACGGATGAGCAGTTCTTC. The variable domain in full, completed from reference TRBV2 and TRBJ2-1, reads EPEVTQTPSHQVTQMGQEVILRCVPISNHLYFYWYRQILGQKVEFLVSFYNNEISEKSEIFDDQFSVERPDGSNFTLKIRSTKLEDSAMYFCASSRTDEQFFGPGTRLTVL.

This chain's CDR3 is CSASTSGVVDEQFF. The CDR3 DNA follows: TGCAGCGCTTCGACTAGCGGGGTCGTGGATGAGCAGTTCTTC. The V call is TRBV29-1, the J call TRBJ2-1; 11 bases are shared with TRBD2. This CDR3 comprises 14 residues. V dropped 7 bases and J dropped 8; count of bases not matched to a gene: 10. CDR1 is SQVTM, CDR2 ANQGSEA, per germline.

This clone was counted a single time. V usage is TRBV25-1 and J usage is TRBJ2-7; the D is unclear. In germline, CDR1 is MGHDK, CDR2 SYGVNS. The CDR3 length is 13 residues. Trimming cost V 1 base and J 0 bases, with 4 bases left between them. CDR3 in DNA: TGTGCCAGCAGTGAATTGGGCTCCTACGAGCAGTACTTC. Its protein is CASSELGSYEQYF.

This chain joins TRBV2 and TRBJ2-2; D not resolved. The CDR3 spans 12 residues. Germline assignment: CDR1 SNHLY and CDR2 FYNNEI. V was pared by 2 bases and J by 6 bases, with 4 bases between. This chain's CDR3 is CASSETAGELFF. CDR3 sequence (DNA): TGTGCCAGCAGTGAAACGGCCGGGGAGCTGTTTTTT.

V usage is TRBV30 and J usage is TRBJ2-5; 7 nucleotides agree with TRBD2. Germline V CDR1 and CDR2: GTSNPN, SVGIG (reference sequence). The CDR3 loop spans 16 amino acids. Trimming cost V 1 base and J 0 bases; bases outside gene matches: 8. CDR3 sequence: CAWSGGAGRYQETQYF. As DNA, the CDR3 is TGTGCCTGGAGTGGGGGAGCGGGGAGGTACCAAGAGACCCAGTACTTC.

The chain couples TRBV19 to TRBJ1-2; weak D call: TRBD1 (5 bases). V lost 5 bases, J lost 5 bases, and 12 bases lay in between. The CDR3 runs to 13 residues. Germline lookup yields CDR1 LNHDA and CDR2 SQIVND (reference sequence). This chain's CDR3 is CASSVTEGYGYTF. The DNA for the CDR3 is TGTGCCAGTAGTGTGACAGAAGGGTATGGCTACACCTTC.

The rearrangement joins TRBV6-6 to TRBJ2-5, with D uncertain. The CDR3 totals 13 residues. CDR1 MNHNY and CDR2 SVGAGI come from the germline V gene (reference sequence). V gave up 2 bases and J gave up 5 bases, with 9 bases separating them. This CDR3 is CASSYGSLETQYF. In DNA form, the CDR3 reads TGTGCCAGCAGTTACGGCAGTTTGGAGACCCAGTACTTC.

The V gene is TRBV6-4, the J gene TRBJ2-2; D perhaps matches TRBD2 (5 bases). V dropped 2 bases and J dropped 6 bases, with 10 bases sitting between them. CDR1 is MRHNA and CDR2 is SNTAGT in the germline V gene. The CDR3 spans 14 residues. The CDR3 DNA follows: TGTGCCAGCAGTGACGAGCCGGGGTCCGGGGAGCTGTTTTTT. Translation: CASSDEPGSGELFF.

Comments on this clone: One junction end does not reproduce the germline sequence, and a read error may be involved. The rearrangement joins TRBV10-3 to TRBJ1-4; TRBD1 agrees at 7 bases. Germline CDR1 ENHRY, CDR2 SYGVKD. This CDR3 is 13 amino acids long. CDR3 DNA: TGTGCGATCAAGGGGGCGGCTAATGAAAAACTGTTTTTT. Translating it yields CAIKGAANEKLFF.